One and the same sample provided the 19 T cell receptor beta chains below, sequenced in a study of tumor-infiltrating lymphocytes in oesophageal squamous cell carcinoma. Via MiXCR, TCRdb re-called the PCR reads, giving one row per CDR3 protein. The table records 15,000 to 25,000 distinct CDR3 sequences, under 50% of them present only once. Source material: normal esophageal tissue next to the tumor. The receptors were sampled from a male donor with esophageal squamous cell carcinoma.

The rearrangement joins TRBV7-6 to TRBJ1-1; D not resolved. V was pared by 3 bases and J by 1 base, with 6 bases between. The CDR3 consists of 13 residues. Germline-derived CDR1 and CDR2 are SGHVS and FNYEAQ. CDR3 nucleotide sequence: TGTGCCAGCAGCTTCCAGGAGAACACTGAAGCTTTCTTT. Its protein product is CASSFQENTEAFF. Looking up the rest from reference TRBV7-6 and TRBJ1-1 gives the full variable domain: GAGVSQSPRYKVTKRGQDVALRCDPISGHVSLYWYRQALGQGPEFLTYFNYEAQQDKSGLPNDRFSAERPEGSISTLTIQRTEQRDSAMYRCASSFQENTEAFFGQGTRLTVV.

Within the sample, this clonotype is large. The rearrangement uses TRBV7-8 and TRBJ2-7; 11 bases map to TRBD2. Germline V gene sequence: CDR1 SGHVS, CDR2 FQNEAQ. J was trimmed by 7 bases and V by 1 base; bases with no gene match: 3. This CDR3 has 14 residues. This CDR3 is CASSLVAGGLEQYF. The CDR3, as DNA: TGTGCCAGCAGCTTAGTAGCGGGAGGGCTTGAGCAGTACTTC.

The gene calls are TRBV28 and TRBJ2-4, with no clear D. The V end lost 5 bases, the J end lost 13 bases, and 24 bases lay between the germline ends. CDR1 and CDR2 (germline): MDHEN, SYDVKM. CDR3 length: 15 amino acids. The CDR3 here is CASSPPSVLTDTQYF. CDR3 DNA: TGTGCCAGCAGTCCGCCGTCGGTCCTCACAGATACGCAGTACTTC.

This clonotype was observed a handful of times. CDR3 sequence reads: CASSLRQGQETQYF. CDR3 coding DNA: TGTGCCAGCAGCTTACGGCAGGGACAAGAGACCCAGTACTTC. The rearrangement joins TRBV7-9 to TRBJ2-5, with a tentative D call TRBD1 (5 bases). The germline V gene has CDR1 SEHNR and CDR2 FQNEAQ (reference sequence). Trimming left V 2 bases short and J 2 bases short, with 9 bases between. This CDR3 spans 14 amino acids. The full variable domain, its missing parts supplied by reference TRBV7-9 and TRBJ2-5, is DTGVSQNPRHKITKRGQNVTFRCDPISEHNRLYWYRQTLGQGPEFLTYFQNEAQLEKSRLLSDRFSAERPKGSFSTLEIQRTEQGDSAMYLCASSLRQGQETQYFGPGTRLLVL.

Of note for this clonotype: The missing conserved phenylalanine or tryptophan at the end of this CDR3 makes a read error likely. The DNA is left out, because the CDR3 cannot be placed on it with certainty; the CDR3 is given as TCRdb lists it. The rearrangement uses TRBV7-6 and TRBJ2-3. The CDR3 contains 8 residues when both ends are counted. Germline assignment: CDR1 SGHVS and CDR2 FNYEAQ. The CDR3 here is CASSSFGS.

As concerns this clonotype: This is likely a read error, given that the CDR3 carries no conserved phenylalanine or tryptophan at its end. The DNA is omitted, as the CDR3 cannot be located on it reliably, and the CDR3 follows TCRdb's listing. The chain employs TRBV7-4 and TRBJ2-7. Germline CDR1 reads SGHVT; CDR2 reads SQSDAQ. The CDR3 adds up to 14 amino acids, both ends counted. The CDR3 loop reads CASSFQPYEQYFGS.

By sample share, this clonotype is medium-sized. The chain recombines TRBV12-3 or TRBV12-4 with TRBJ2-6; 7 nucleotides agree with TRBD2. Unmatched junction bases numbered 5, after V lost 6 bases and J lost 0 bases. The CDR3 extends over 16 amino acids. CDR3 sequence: CASRVSGLSGANVLTF. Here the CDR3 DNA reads TGTGCCAGCAGGGTTAGCGGGCTCTCTGGGGCCAACGTCCTGACTTTC.

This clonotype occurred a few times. CDR3 protein: CASSSTSGGNSYNEQFF. The CDR3 DNA is TGTGCCAGCAGTTCTACTAGCGGGGGTAACTCCTACAATGAGCAGTTCTTC. This rearrangement joins TRBV6-2 or TRBV6-3 to TRBJ2-1, with TRBD2 matching over 11 bases. This CDR3 is 17 amino acids long. After removal of 4 bases from V and 0 bases from J, the junction contained 5 bases not matched to a gene. Germline assignment: CDR1 MNHEY and CDR2 SVGEGT.

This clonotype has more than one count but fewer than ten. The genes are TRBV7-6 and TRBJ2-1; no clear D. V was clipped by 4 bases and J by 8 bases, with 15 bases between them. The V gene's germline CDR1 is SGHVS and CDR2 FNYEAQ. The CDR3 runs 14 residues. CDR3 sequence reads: CASSSRPDGDEQFF. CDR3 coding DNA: TGTGCCAGCAGCTCGAGACCCGATGGGGATGAGCAGTTCTTC.

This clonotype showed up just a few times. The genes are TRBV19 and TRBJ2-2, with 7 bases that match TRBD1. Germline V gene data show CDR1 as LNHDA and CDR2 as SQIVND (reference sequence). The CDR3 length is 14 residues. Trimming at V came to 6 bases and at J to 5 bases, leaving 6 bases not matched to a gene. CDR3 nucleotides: TGTGCCAGTAGACCGGGACAGCAAACCGGGGAGCTGTTTTTT. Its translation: CASRPGQQTGELFF.

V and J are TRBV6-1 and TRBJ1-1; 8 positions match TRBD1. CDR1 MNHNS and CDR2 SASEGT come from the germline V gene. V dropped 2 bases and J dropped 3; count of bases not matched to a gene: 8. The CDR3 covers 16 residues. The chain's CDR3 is CASSEPSPDRDTEAFF. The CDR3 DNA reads TGTGCCAGCAGTGAACCTTCCCCGGACAGGGACACTGAAGCTTTCTTT.

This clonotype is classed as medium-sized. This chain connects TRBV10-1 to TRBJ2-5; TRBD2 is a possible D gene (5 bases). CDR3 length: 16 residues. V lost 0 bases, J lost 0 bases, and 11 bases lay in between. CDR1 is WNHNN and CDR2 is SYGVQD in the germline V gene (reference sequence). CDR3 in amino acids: CASSESRLANQETQYF. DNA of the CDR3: TGCGCCAGCAGTGAGTCTCGCCTAGCCAACCAAGAGACCCAGTACTTC.

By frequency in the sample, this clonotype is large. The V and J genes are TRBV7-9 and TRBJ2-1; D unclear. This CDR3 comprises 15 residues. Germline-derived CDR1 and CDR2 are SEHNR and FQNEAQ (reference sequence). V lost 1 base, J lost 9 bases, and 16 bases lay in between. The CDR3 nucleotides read TGTGCCAGCAGCTTAGATAGGAGCGTAGCCGCTGAGCAGTTCTTC. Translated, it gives CASSLDRSVAAEQFF. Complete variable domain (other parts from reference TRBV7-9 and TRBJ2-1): DTGVSQNPRHKITKRGQNVTFRCDPISEHNRLYWYRQTLGQGPEFLTYFQNEAQLEKSRLLSDRFSAERPKGSFSTLEIQRTEQGDSAMYLCASSLDRSVAAEQFFGPGTRLTVL.

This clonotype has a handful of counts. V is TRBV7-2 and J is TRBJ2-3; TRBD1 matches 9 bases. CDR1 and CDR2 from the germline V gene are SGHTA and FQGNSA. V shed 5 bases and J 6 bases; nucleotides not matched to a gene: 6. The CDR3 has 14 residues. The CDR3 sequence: CASSANRGRDTQYF. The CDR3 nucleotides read TGTGCCAGCAGCGCGAACAGGGGGCGGGATACGCAGTATTTT.

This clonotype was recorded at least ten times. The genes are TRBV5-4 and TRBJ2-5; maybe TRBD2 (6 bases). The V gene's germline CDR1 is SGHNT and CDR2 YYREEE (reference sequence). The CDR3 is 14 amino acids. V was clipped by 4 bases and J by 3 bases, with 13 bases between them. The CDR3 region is CASSPGLQKETQYF. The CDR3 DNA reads TGTGCCAGCAGCCCGGGACTCCAGAAAGAGACCCAGTACTTC.

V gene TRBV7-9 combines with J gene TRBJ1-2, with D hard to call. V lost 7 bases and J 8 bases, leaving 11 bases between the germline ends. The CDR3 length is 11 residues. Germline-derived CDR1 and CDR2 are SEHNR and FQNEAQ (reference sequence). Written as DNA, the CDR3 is TGTGCCAGCACACTCGCACTGGGCTACACCTTC. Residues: CASTLALGYTF.

CDR3 sequence (DNA): TGTGCCAGCAGCTTCGGACTAGCGGGAGGAGATACGCAGTATTTT. This encodes CASSFGLAGGDTQYF. The genes are TRBV7-3 and TRBJ2-3; TRBD2 matches 14 bases. CDR1 and CDR2 (germline): SGHTA, FQGTGA. V lost 3 bases, J lost 5 bases, and 1 base stayed unmatched. The CDR3 has 15 amino acids.

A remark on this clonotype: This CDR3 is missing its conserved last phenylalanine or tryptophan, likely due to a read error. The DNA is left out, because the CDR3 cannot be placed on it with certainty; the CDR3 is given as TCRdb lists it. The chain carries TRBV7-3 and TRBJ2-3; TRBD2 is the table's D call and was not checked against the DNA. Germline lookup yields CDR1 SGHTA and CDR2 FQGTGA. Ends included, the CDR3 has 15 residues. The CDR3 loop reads CASSLIYNSPLHFGP.

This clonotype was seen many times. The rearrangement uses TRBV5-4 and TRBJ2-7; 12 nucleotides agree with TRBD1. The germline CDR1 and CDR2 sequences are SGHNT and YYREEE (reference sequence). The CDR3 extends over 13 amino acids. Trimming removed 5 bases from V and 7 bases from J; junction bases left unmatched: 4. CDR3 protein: CASSRDRGQEQYF. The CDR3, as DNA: TGTGCCAGCAGTCGGGACAGGGGGCAAGAGCAGTACTTC.